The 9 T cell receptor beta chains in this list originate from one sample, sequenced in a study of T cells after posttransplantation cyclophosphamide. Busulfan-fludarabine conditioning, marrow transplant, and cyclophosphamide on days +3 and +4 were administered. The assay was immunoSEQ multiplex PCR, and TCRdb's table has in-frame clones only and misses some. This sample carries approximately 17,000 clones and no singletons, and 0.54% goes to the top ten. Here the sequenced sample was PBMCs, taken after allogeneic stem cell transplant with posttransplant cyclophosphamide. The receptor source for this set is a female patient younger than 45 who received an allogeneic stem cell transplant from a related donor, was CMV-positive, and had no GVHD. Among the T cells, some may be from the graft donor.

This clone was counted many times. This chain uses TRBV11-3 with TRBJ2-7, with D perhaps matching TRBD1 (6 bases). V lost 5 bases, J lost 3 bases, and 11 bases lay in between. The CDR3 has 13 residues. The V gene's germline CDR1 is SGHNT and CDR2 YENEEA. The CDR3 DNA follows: TGTGCCAGCAGCCACCCGGACAGCTACGAGCAGTACTTC. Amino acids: CASSHPDSYEQYF.

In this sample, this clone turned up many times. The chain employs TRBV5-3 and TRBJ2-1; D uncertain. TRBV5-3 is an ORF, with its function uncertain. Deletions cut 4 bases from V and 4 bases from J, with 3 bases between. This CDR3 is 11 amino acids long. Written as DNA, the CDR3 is TGTGCCAGAAGCCTTTACAATGAGCAGTTCTTC. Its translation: CARSLYNEQFF.

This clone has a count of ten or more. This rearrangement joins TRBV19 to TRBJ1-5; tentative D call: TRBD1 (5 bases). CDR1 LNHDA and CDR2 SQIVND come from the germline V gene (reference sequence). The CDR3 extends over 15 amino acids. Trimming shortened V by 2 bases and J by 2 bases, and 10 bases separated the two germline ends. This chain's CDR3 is CASSIRRDRNQPQHF. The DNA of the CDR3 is TGTGCCAGTAGTATAAGGCGGGACCGCAATCAGCCCCAGCATTTT.

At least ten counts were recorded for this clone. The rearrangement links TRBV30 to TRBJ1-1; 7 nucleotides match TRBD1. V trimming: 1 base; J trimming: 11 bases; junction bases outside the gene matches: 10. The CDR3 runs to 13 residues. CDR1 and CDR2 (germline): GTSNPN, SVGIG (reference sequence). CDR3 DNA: TGTGCCTGGAGTGGAGGGACGCAGGGGGACGCTTTCTTT. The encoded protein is CAWSGGTQGDAFF.

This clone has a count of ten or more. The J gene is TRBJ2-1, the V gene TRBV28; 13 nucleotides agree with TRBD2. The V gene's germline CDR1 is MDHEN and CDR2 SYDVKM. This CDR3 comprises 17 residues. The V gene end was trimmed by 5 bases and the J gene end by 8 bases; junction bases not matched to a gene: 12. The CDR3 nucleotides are TGTGCCAGCAGTCTGGAGTTAGGGACTAGCGGGAAGGATGAGCAGTTCTTC. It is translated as CASSLELGTSGKDEQFF.

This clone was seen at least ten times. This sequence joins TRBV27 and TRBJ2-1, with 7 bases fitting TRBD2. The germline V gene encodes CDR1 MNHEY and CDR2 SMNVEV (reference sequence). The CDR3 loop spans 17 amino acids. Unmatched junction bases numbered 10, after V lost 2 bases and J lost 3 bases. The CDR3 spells CASSLPTKRELYNEQFF. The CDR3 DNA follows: TGTGCCAGCAGTTTACCAACCAAGCGGGAACTCTACAATGAGCAGTTCTTC.

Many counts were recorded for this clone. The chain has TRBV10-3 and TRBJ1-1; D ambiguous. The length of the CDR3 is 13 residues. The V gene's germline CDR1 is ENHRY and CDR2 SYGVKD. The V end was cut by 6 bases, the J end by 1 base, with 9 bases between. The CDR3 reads CAIRNTANTEAFF. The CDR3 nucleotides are TGTGCCATCAGGAACACAGCGAACACTGAAGCTTTCTTT.

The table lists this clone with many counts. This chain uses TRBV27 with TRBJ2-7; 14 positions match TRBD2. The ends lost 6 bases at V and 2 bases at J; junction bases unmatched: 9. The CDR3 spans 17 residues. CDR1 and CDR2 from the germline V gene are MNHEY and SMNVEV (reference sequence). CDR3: CASSHRTGLAGAYEQYF. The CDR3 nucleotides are TGTGCCAGCAGCCACCGGACGGGACTAGCGGGAGCCTACGAGCAGTACTTC.

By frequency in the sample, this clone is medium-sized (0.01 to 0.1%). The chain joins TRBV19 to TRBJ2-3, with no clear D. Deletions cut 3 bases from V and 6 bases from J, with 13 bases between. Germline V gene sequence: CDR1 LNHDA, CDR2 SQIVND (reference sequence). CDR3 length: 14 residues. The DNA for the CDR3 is TGTGCCAGTAGTATTAAACCAGCGTCCGATACGCAGTATTTT. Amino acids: CASSIKPASDTQYF.